This TCR beta chain derives from a study of blood T cell repertoires in COVID-19. Concerning this clone itself: Relative to the germline gene, one junction end is altered; a read error may explain this.

The CDR3 consists of 13 residues. Germline V CDR1 and CDR2: KGHSH, LQKENI. Some clones are missing from TCRdb's copy, which holds only in-frame ones; the method was immunoSEQ multiplex PCR. The top ten hold roughly 6.1% of the sample, which has about 45,000 clones, 90% seen once. The sample consisted of peripheral blood. The receptor's source is a human donor in a cohort sampled during active COVID-19. The V and J genes are TRBV18 and TRBJ2-7; 9 nucleotides line up with TRBD1. CDR3 amino acids: CASSPIPGQGHLF. Written as DNA, the CDR3 is TGTGCCAGCTCACCTATCCCGGGACAGGGTCATCTCTTC.